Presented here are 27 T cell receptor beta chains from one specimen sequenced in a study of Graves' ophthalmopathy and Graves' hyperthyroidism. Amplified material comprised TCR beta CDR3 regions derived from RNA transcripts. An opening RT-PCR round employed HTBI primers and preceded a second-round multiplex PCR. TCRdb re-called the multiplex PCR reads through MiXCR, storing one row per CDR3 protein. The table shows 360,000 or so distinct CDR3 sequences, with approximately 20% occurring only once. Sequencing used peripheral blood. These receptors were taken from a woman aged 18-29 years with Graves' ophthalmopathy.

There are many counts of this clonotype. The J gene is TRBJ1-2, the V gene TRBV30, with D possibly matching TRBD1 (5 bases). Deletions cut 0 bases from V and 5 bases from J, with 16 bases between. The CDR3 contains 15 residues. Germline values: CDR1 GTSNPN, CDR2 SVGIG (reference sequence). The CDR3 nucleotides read TGTGCCTGGAGTGTACAGGCCTCAGCGAAATATGGCTACACCTTC. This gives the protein CAWSVQASAKYGYTF.

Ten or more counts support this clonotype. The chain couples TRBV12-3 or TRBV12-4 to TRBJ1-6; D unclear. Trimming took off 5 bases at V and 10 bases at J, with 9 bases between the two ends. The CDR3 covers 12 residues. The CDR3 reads CASSRVGSPLHF. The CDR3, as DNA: TGTGCCAGCAGTCGGGTCGGCTCACCCCTCCACTTT.

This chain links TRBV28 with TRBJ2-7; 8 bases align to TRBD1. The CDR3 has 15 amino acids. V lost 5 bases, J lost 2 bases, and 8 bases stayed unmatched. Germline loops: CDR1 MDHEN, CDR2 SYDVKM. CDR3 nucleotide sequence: TGTGCCAGCAGTCTCCAAGGACAGGGAACCTACGAGCAGTACTTC. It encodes CASSLQGQGTYEQYF.

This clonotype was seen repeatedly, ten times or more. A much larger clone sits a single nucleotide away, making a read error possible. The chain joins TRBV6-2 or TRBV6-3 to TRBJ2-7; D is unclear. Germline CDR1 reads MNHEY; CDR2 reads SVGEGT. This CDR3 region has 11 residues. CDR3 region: CVSSYSYEQYF. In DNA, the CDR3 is TGTGTCAGCAGTTACTCCTACGAGCAGTACTTC.

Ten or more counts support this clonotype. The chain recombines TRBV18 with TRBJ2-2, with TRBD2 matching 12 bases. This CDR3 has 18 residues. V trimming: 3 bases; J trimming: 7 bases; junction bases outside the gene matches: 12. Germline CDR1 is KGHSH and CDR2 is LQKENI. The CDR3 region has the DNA TGTGCCAGCTCACCGGACAGGACTAGCGGGAATCACGTCGGGGAGCTGTTTTTT. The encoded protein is CASSPDRTSGNHVGELFF.

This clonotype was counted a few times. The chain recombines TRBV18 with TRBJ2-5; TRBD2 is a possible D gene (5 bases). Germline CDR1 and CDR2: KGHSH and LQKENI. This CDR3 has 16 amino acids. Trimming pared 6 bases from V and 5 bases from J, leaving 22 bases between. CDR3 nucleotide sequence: TGTGCCAGCTCCCGGAGGACCCCAGATTCTCGGGAGACCCAGTACTTC. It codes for CASSRRTPDSRETQYF.

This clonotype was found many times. CDR3 in DNA: TGTGCCATCAGTGAGTACGGAACTGAAGCTTTCTTT. Its translation is CAISEYGTEAFF. The chain employs TRBV10-3 and TRBJ1-1, with D unclear. From germline, CDR1 is ENHRY and CDR2 SYGVKD. CDR3 length equals 12 residues. Trimming cost V 1 base and J 5 bases, with 5 bases left between them.

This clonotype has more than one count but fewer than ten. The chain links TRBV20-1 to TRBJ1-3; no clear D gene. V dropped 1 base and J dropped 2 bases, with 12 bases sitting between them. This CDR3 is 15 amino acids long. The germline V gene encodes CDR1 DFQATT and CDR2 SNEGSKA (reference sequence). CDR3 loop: CSARGKPNPGNTIYF. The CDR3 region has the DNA TGCAGTGCTAGAGGCAAACCGAACCCTGGAAACACCATATATTTT.

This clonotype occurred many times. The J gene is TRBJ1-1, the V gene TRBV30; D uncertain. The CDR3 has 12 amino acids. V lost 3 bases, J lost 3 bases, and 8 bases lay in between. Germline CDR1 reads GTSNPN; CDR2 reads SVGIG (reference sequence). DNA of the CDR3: TGTGCCTGGAGCTTTGGGCACACTGAAGCTTTCTTT. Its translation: CAWSFGHTEAFF.

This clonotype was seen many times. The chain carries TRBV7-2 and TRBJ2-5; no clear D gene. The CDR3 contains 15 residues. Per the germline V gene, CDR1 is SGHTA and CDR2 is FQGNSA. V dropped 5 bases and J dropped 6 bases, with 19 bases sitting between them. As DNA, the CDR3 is TGTGCCAGCAGCCAACGGGCAGATGGGGATAAGACCCAGTACTTC. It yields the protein CASSQRADGDKTQYF.

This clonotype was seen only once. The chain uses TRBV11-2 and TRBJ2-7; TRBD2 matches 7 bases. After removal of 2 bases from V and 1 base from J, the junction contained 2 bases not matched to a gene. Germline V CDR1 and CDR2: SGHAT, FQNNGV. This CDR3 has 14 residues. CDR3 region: CASSLRRESYEQYF. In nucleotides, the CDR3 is TGTGCCAGCAGCTTACGGCGGGAGTCCTACGAGCAGTACTTC.

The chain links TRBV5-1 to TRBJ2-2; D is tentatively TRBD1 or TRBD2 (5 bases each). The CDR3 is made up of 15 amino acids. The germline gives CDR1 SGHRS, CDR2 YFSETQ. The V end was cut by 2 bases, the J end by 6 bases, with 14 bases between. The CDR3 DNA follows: TGCGCCAGCAGCTTCGCTACGGGGCGAGCCGGGGAGCTGTTTTTT. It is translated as CASSFATGRAGELFF.

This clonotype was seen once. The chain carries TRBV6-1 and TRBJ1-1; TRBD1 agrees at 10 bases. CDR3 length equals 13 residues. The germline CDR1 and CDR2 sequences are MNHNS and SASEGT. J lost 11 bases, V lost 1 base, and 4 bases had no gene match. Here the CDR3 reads CASSEGQGANAFF. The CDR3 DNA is TGTGCCAGCAGTGAAGGACAGGGGGCGAATGCTTTCTTT.

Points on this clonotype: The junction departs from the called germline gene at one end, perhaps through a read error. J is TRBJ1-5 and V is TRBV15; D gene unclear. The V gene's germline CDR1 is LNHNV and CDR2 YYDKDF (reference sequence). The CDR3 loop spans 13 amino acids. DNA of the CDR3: TGTGCCACCAGCAGAGTCGGGAATCAGCCCCGGGATTTT. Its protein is CATSRVGNQPRDF.

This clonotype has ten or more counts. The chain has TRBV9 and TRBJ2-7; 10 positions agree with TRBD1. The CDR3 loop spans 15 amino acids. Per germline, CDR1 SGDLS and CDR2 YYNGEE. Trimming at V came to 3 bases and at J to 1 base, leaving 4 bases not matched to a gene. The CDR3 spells CASSGGTGASYEQYF. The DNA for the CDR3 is TGTGCCAGCAGCGGAGGGACAGGGGCGTCCTACGAGCAGTACTTC.

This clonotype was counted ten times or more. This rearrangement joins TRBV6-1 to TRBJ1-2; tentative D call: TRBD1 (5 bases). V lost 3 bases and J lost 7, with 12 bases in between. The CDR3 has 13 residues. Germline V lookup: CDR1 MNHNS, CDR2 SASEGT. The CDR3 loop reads CASSERGGFGYTF. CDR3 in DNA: TGTGCCAGCAGTGAGAGGGGTGGGTTTGGCTACACCTTC.

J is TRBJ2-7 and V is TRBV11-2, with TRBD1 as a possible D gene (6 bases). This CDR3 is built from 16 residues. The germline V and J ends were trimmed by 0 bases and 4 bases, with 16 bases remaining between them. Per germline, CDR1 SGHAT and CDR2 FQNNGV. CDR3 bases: TGTGCCAGCAGCTTAGAAGGTGTGACAGGCCAGTACGAGCAGTACTTC. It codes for CASSLEGVTGQYEQYF.

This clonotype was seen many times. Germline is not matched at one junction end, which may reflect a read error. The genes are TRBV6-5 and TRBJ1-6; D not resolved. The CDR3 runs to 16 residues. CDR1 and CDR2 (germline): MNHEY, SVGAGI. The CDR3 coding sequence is TGTGCCAGCAGTTTACGGAAGGAGTCGTATAATTCATCCCTCCACTTT. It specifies CASSLRKESYNSSLHF.

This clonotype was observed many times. In nucleotides, the CDR3 is TGTGCCAGCAGTTTGACAGGGGCCCAAGAGACCCAGTACTTC. Its protein is CASSLTGAQETQYF. The rearrangement uses TRBV27 and TRBJ2-5, with TRBD1 identical over 8 bases. V lost 3 bases and J lost 1; bases outside the gene matches: 1. CDR1 MNHEY and CDR2 SMNVEV come from the germline V gene (reference sequence). CDR3 length: 14 amino acids.

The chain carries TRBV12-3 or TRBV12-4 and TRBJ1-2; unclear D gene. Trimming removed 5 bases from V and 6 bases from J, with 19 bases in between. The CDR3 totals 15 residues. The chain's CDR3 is CASSPAPPTVHGYTF. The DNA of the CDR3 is TGTGCCAGCAGTCCAGCACCCCCGACGGTCCATGGCTACACCTTC.

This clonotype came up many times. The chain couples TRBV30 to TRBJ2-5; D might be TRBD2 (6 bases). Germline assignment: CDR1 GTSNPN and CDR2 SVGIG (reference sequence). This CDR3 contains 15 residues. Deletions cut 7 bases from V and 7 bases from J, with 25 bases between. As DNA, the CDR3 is TGTGCCTCCGCGCATGGGGGGTCCCGGGTTGGGACCCAGTACTTC. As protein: CASAHGGSRVGTQYF.

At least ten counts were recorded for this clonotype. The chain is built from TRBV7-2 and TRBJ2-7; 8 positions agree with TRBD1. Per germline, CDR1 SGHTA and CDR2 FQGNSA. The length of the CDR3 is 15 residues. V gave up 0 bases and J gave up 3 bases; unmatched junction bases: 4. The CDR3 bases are TGTGCCAGCAGCTTAGCCCCGACAGGGGACTACGAGCAGTACTTC. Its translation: CASSLAPTGDYEQYF.

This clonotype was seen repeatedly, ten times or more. CDR3 in DNA: TGTGCCAGCAGCCCCGTGAGGGGTCCGCTCTCTGGAAACACCATATATTTT. It is translated as CASSPVRGPLSGNTIYF. The chain has TRBV11-2 and TRBJ1-3; tentatively, D is TRBD1 (5 bases). With 5 bases removed from V and 0 bases from J, the gap between germline ends came to 17 bases. CDR3 length: 17 amino acids. Germline-derived CDR1 and CDR2 are SGHAT and FQNNGV.

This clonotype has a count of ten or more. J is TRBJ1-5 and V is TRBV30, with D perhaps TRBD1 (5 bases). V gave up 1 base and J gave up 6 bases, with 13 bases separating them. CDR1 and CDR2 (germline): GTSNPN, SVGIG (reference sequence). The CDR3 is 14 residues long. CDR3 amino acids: CAWSAGSFSQPQHF. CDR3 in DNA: TGTGCCTGGAGTGCAGGGAGCTTTAGTCAGCCCCAGCATTTT.

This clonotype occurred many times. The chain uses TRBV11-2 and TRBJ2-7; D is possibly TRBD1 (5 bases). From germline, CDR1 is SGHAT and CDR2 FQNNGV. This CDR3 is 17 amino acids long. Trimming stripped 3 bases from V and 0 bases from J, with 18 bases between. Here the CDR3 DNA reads TGTGCCAGCAGCTTTATAGTTTGGGGCAGGTCCTCCTACGAGCAGTACTTC. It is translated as CASSFIVWGRSSYEQYF.

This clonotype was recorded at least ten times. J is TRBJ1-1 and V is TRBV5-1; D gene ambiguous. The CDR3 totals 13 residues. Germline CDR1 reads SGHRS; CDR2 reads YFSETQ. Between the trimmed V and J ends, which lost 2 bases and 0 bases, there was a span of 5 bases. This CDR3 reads CASSFTMNTEAFF. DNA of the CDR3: TGCGCCAGCAGCTTCACCATGAACACTGAAGCTTTCTTT.

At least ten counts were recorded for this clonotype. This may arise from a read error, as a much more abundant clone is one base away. CDR3 loop: CASSGQGVENIQYF. CDR3 in DNA: TGTGCCAGCAGTGGACAGGGGGTGGAAAACATTCAGTACTTC. The rearrangement uses TRBV6-2 or TRBV6-3 and TRBJ2-4; the match to TRBD1 covers 10 bases. From germline, CDR1 is MNHEY and CDR2 SVGEGT. The CDR3 consists of 14 residues. V gave up 5 bases and J gave up 5 bases; unmatched junction bases: 3.